This T cell receptor (beta chain) is from a study of blood T cell repertoires in COVID-19. Study-wide context: The United States, Italy and Spain were the sources of the acute and convalescent COVID-19 samples. From T cells, B-cell-depleted T cells, or PBMCs came the material, which was cDNA or gDNA.

Trimming shortened V by 11 bases and J by 8 bases, and 25 bases separated the two germline ends. Germline loops: CDR1 MNHEY, CDR2 SMNVEV (reference sequence). This CDR3 region has 15 residues. As originally analysed: By means of reference gene primer amplification, nucleated cell counts were estimated. Sequencing was performed with immunoSEQ multiplex PCR; in TCRdb, only in-frame clones are kept and a portion is missing. D and trimming come from the DNA, and the V and J calls and clone size come from that table. The table includes around 700,000 clones, approximately 90% detected once. Sequencing input: peripheral blood. This clonotype was obtained from a woman under 30 with acute or convalescent COVID-19. The chain couples TRBV27 to TRBJ2-4; no clear D gene. DNA for the CDR3: TGTGCCGCCTTTTCCCCTGGGCATCTCCCTCACATTCAGTACTTC. The encoded protein is CAAFSPGHLPHIQYF.